The 12 T cell receptor beta chains presented below share a single source sample, sequenced in a study of neoadjuvant anti-PD-1 for oral cavity cancer. Time point meaning: after neoadjuvant nivolumab, at surgical resection. Assay used: immunoSEQ multiplex PCR; TCRdb lists only in-frame clones, some missing. The table has roughly 36,000 clones, more than 35% seen once. Specimen: tumor tissue, collected after nivolumab (anti-PD-1) treatment. Receptors originate from a person aged 35-79 years with oral cavity squamous cell carcinoma.

In its sample, this clone was seen a few times. The chain carries TRBV4-2 and TRBJ1-1; D unclear. Germline CDR1 and CDR2: LGHNA and YNFKEQ. CDR3 length: 14 amino acids. Trimming cost V 1 base and J 0 bases, with 6 bases left between them. The CDR3 spells CASSQAGMNTEAFF. Here the CDR3 DNA reads TGTGCCAGCAGCCAAGCGGGCATGAACACTGAAGCTTTCTTT.

This chain links TRBV5-6 with TRBJ2-3, with 8 bases aligning to TRBD1. This CDR3 has 16 residues. The V segment lost 1 base and the J segment 6 bases; nucleotides outside the gene matches: 10. The germline CDR1 and CDR2 sequences are SGHDT and YYEEEE. CDR3 coding DNA: TGTGCCAGCAGCTTGTGGAGACAGGGGAAGGGGGATACGCAGTATTTT. Protein: CASSLWRQGKGDTQYF.

The rearrangement uses TRBV30 and TRBJ2-7; TRBD1 matches 7 bases. The V gene's germline CDR1 is GTSNPN and CDR2 SVGIG (reference sequence). V gave up 0 bases and J gave up 4 bases; unmatched junction bases: 3. The CDR3 loop spans 13 amino acids. The CDR3 sequence is CAWSVQGRYEQYF. As DNA, the CDR3 is TGTGCCTGGAGTGTACAGGGGCGATACGAGCAGTACTTC.

This clone was seen a handful of times. The chain is built from TRBV11-2 and TRBJ1-2; D remains unclear. CDR1 is SGHAT, CDR2 FQNNGV, per germline. V was pared by 5 bases and J by 8 bases, with 12 bases between. The CDR3 contains 12 residues. Written as DNA, the CDR3 is TGTGCCAGCAGCCCTGCTTCGGGGGGCTACACCTTC. This translates into CASSPASGGYTF.

This clone has a handful of counts. The V call is TRBV29-1, the J call TRBJ1-5, with unresolved D. Trimming shortened V by 7 bases and J by 1 base, and 14 bases separated the two germline ends. This CDR3 has 14 amino acids. Germline V gene lookup returns CDR1 SQVTM and CDR2 ANQGSEA. CDR3 nucleotides: TGCAGCGCCATTGTTGGGCCCAGCAATCAGCCCCAGCATTTT. Encoded protein: CSAIVGPSNQPQHF. The variable domain in full, completed from reference TRBV29-1 and TRBJ1-5, reads SAVISQKPSRDICQRGTSLTIQCQVDSQVTMMFWYRQQPGQSLTLIATANQGSEATYESGFVIDKFPISRPNLTFSTLTVSNMSPEDSSIYLCSAIVGPSNQPQHFGDGTRLSIL.

In this sample, this clone turned up a few times. The chain joins TRBV4-1 to TRBJ2-5; D perhaps matches TRBD2 (5 bases). V lost 1 base and J 4 bases, leaving 13 bases between the germline ends. There are 15 residues in the CDR3. Germline V CDR1 and CDR2: MGHRA, YSYEKL. CDR3 in DNA: TGCGCCAGCAGCCAAGGCGGGCCGCAAAGAGAGACCCAGTACTTC. Translation: CASSQGGPQRETQYF.

This clone was counted a few times. The chain links TRBV7-8 to TRBJ2-3, with TRBD2 identical over 7 bases. Germline V gene lookup returns CDR1 SGHVS and CDR2 FQNEAQ. With 1 base clipped from V and 2 bases from J, the junction kept 3 bases outside the gene matches. CDR3 length: 15 amino acids. CDR3 sequence (DNA): TGTGCCAGCAGCTTAGTGGGGGGGACCACAGATACGCAGTATTTT. Its protein product is CASSLVGGTTDTQYF.

There are a few counts of this clone. V and J are TRBV6-5 and TRBJ1-5; tentative D call: TRBD1 (6 bases). The length of the CDR3 is 14 residues. Germline lookup yields CDR1 MNHEY and CDR2 SVGAGI. V was cut by 0 bases and J by 4 bases, with 7 bases left in between. CDR3 in DNA: TGTGCCAGCAGTTACTCGGGACATAATCAGCCCCAGCATTTT. Translating gives CASSYSGHNQPQHF.

The chain joins TRBV27 to TRBJ1-2, with D unresolved. Germline V gene sequence: CDR1 MNHEY, CDR2 SMNVEV (reference sequence). V lost 6 bases to trimming and J lost 0 bases, with 14 bases between them. The CDR3 loop spans 15 amino acids. The CDR3 sequence: CASRLAATANYGYTF. CDR3 DNA: TGTGCCAGCAGGTTGGCAGCCACAGCTAACTATGGCTACACCTTC.

The V and J genes are TRBV6-5 and TRBJ1-2; D may be TRBD1 (6 bases). V lost 5 bases and J 6 bases, leaving 13 bases between the germline ends. CDR3 length: 13 residues. CDR1 is MNHEY, CDR2 SVGAGI, per germline. CDR3: CASSTTGDNGYTF. The CDR3 DNA is TGTGCCAGCAGTACTACTGGGGACAATGGCTACACCTTC.

The chain uses TRBV25-1 and TRBJ1-4, with D possibly matching TRBD1 (5 bases). The V end was cut by 2 bases, the J end by 5 bases, with 9 bases between. The V gene's germline CDR1 is MGHDK and CDR2 SYGVNS. The CDR3 consists of 14 residues. The CDR3 DNA reads TGTGCCAGCAGTGAAGGGGACCTAAATGAAAAACTGTTTTTT. It specifies CASSEGDLNEKLFF.

V and J are TRBV7-9 and TRBJ2-7, with TRBD1 matching over 9 bases. Germline CDR1 reads SEHNR; CDR2 reads FQNEAQ (reference sequence). V dropped 5 bases and J dropped 3; count of bases not matched to a gene: 8. The CDR3 runs 15 residues. CDR3 DNA: TGTGCCAGCAGCCGAACAGGGGGCCCAAACTACGAGCAGTACTTC. It encodes CASSRTGGPNYEQYF.